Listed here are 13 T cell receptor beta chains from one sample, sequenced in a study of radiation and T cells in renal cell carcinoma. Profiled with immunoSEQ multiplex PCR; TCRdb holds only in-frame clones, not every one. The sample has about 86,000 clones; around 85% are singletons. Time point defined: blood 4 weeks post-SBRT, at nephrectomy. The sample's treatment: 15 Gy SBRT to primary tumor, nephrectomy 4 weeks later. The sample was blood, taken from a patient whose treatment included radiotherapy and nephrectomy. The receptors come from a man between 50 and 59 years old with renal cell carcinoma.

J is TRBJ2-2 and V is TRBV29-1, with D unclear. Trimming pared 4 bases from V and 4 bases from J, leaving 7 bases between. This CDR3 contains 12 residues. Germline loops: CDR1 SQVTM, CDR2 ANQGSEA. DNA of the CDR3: TGCAGCGTTGGGGCACGCACCGGGGAGCTGTTTTTT. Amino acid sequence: CSVGARTGELFF.

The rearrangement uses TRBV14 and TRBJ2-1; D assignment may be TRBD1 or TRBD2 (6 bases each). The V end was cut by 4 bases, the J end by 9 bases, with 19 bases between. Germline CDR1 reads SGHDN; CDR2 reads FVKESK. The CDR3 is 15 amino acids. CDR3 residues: CASSPGNGGLSEQFF. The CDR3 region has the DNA TGTGCCAGCAGCCCCGGAAATGGGGGGCTGTCTGAGCAGTTCTTC.

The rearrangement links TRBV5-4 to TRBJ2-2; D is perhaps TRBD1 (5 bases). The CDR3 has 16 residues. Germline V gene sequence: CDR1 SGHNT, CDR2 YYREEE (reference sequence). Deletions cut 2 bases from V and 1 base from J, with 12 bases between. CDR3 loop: CASSFGAGGNTGELFF. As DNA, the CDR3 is TGTGCCAGCAGCTTTGGGGCCGGCGGGAACACCGGGGAGCTGTTTTTT.

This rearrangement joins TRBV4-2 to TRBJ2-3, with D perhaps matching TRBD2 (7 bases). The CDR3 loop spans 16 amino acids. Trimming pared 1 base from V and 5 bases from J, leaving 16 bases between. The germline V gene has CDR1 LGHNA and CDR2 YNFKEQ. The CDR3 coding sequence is TGTGCCAGCAGCCAAGGCTCGCGGGGGCCTGGAGATACGCAGTATTTT. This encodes CASSQGSRGPGDTQYF.

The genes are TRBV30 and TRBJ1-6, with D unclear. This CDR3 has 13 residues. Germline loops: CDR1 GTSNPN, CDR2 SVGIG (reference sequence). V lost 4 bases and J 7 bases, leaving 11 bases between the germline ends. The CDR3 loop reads CAWTRGWNSPLHF. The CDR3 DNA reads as TGTGCCTGGACCCGGGGTTGGAATTCACCCCTCCACTTT.

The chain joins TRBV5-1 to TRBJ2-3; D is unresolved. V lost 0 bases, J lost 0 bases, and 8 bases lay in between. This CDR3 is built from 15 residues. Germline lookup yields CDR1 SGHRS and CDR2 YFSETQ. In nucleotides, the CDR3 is TGCGCCAGCAGCTTGGGCATCCTTAGCACAGATACGCAGTATTTT. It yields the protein CASSLGILSTDTQYF.

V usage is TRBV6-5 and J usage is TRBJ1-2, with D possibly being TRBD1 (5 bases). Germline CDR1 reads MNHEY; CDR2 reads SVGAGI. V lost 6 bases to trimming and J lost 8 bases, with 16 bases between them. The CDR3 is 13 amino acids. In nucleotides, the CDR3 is TGTGCCAGCAGCCGGGTGCCCGGGGGGGGCTACACCTTC. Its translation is CASSRVPGGGYTF.

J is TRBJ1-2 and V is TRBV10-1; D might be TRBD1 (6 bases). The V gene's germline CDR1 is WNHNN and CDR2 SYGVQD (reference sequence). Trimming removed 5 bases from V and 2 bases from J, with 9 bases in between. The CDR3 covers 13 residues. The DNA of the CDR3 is TGCGCCAGCAGTCCCGACAGGAACTATGGCTACACCTTC. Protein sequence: CASSPDRNYGYTF.

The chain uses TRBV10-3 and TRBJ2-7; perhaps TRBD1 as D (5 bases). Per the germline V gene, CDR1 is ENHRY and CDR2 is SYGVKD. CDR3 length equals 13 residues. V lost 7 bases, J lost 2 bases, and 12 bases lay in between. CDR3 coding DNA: TGTGCCATCAAGATGGGGCCTACCTACGAGCAGTACTTC. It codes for CAIKMGPTYEQYF.

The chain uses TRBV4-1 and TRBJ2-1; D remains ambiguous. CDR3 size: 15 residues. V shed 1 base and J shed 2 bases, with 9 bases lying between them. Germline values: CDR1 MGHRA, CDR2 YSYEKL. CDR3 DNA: TGCGCCAGCAGCCAAGTGACTCCCCCCTACAATGAGCAGTTCTTC. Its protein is CASSQVTPPYNEQFF.

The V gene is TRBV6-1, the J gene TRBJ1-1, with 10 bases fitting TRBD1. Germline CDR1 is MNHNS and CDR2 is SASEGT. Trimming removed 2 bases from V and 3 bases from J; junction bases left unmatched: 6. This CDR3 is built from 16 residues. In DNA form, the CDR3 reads TGTGCCAGCAGTGAAAACGTGGGACAGGGGTACACTGAAGCTTTCTTT. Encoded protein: CASSENVGQGYTEAFF.

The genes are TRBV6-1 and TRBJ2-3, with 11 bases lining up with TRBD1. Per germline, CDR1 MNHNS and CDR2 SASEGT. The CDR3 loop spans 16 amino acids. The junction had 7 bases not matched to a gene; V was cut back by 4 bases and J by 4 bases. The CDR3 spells CASSGGDRGRPDTQYF. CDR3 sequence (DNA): TGTGCCAGCAGTGGGGGGGACAGGGGGAGGCCAGATACGCAGTATTTT.

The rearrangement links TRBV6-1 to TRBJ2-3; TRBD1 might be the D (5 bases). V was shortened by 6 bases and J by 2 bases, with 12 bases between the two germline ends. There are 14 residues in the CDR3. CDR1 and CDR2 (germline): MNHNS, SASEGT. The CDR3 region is CASREPGYTDTQYF. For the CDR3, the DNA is TGTGCCAGCAGGGAACCAGGGTACACAGATACGCAGTATTTT.